This TCR beta chain was obtained from a study of pediatric ulcerative colitis. Blood was drawn at the time of colonoscopy. The table lists this clone with a count of one. Its antigen remains unknown. Study-wide findings and caveats: Repertoires came from total lymphocyte DNA, so rare subsets like regulatory T cells may be missed.

Assay: immunoSEQ multiplex PCR; the TCRdb copy retains only in-frame clones and omits some. The data show tens of thousands of clones, just over 75% seen once. The receptor was derived from a boy aged 5-17 years with moderate ulcerative colitis. Source material: blood.

The CDR3 DNA reads as TGTGCCTGGAGTGTGGGCGTCATTAGGGCTCAGCCCCAGCATTTT. This sequence encodes CAWSVGVIRAQPQHF. The chain joins TRBV30 to TRBJ1-5; D remains ambiguous. The CDR3 has 15 residues. V lost 0 bases and J lost 6, with 15 bases in between. The germline V gene has CDR1 GTSNPN and CDR2 SVGIG (reference sequence).